This entry lists 4 T cell receptor beta chains sequenced from one sample in a study of OX40 agonist ivuxolimab in advanced cancers. TCRdb's copy holds only in-frame clones and misses some; the assay was immunoSEQ multiplex PCR. Of under 75,000 clones in the sample, about four fifths are singletons; the top ten hold roughly 1%. Here the sequenced sample was CD4+ or CD8+ T cells sorted from blood, taken in a trial of the OX40 agonist ivuxolimab. The receptors were gathered from an adult with an advanced solid tumor such as melanoma, head and neck, liver or kidney cancer.

The gene calls are TRBV7-2 and TRBJ2-1; D possibly corresponds to TRBD1 (6 bases). V was pared by 2 bases and J by 8 bases, with 10 bases between. Looked up from germline, CDR1 is SGHTA and CDR2 is FQGNSA. This CDR3 contains 13 residues. The CDR3 loop reads CASSLQGRDEQFF. CDR3 bases: TGTGCCAGCAGCTTACAGGGGCGGGATGAGCAGTTCTTC.

This clone turned up a few times. The chain combines TRBV30 with TRBJ2-7, with D possibly being TRBD2 (5 bases). V lost 0 bases, J lost 7 bases, and 16 bases lay in between. CDR3 size: 14 residues. Germline V gene lookup returns CDR1 GTSNPN and CDR2 SVGIG (reference sequence). CDR3 in amino acids: CAWSVSGLLREQYF. DNA for the CDR3: TGTGCCTGGAGTGTATCGGGGTTACTACGGGAGCAGTACTTC.

The J gene is TRBJ1-1, the V gene TRBV30; tentative D call: TRBD1 (5 bases). Trimming took off 0 bases at V and 5 bases at J, with 13 bases between the two ends. Germline CDR1 GTSNPN, CDR2 SVGIG (reference sequence). The CDR3 consists of 14 residues. CDR3 protein: CAWSVRWGGTEAFF. Written as DNA, the CDR3 is TGTGCCTGGAGTGTACGGTGGGGGGGGACTGAAGCTTTCTTT. The whole variable domain, filled in from reference TRBV30 and TRBJ1-1, reads SQTIHQWPATLVQPVGSPLSLECTVEGTSNPNLYWYRQAAGRGLQLLFYSVGIGQISSEVPQNLSASRPQDRQFILSSKKLLLSDSGFYLCAWSVRWGGTEAFFGQGTRLTVV.

The chain uses TRBV30 and TRBJ2-3, with unresolved D. Trimming took 3 bases from V and 2 from J, leaving 12 bases between them. Germline assignment: CDR1 GTSNPN and CDR2 SVGIG (reference sequence). The CDR3 spans 14 residues. The DNA of the CDR3 is TGTGCCTGGAGCATCGACTGGTCCACAGATACGCAGTATTTT. Translation gives CAWSIDWSTDTQYF.